This T cell receptor (beta chain) was sequenced during a study of cytomegalovirus exposure and HLA in healthy donors. Points from the study as a whole: TRBV6-2, TRBV6-3 and some other V segments were excluded as indistinguishable. Several of the most significant clusters appeared linked to common viral pathogens, based on a later analysis. Another analysis was done later, and it associated more than 15,000 TCR beta sequences with HLA alleles at 0.05 false discovery rate.

Nominally healthy donors were sampled, though unrecorded immune exposures were likely. In the case of this clone: As yet, its antigen is unknown.

Researchers ran the PCR with 60 Vbeta and 13 Jbeta primers. Some clones are missing from TCRdb's copy, which holds only in-frame ones; the method was immunoSEQ multiplex PCR. Found here are roughly 100,000 clones, over 75% of them singletons; the top ten hold 8.6%. Trimming cost V 7 bases and J 3 bases; bases outside gene matches: 8. CDR1 is MDHEN and CDR2 is SYDVKM in the germline V gene. This CDR3 has 14 amino acids. This sequence originates from a woman aged 40 to 55 in good health and CMV-seropositive. The chain joins TRBV28 to TRBJ1-2; 7 positions agree with TRBD1. The sequenced material came from PBMCs. Here the CDR3 DNA reads TGTGCCAGCACCCTGACCGGGACAGACTATGGCTACACCTTC. Residues: CASTLTGTDYGYTF.